This entry lists 27 T cell receptor beta chains sequenced from one sample in a study of blood T cell dynamics during melanoma immunotherapy. Data came from immunoSEQ multiplex PCR; TCRdb stores just in-frame clones and leaves some out. The sample carries more than 15,000 clones, nearly 90% recorded once. Regarding time point: week 3, after first cycle of checkpoint inhibitor. The sequences come from blood, collected from a patient treated with checkpoint blockade. The receptors were sampled from a human donor with melanoma.

This chain connects TRBV5-6 to TRBJ2-4; 10 nucleotides align to TRBD1. This CDR3 is built from 17 residues. The germline CDR1 and CDR2 sequences are SGHDT and YYEEEE. The V gene end was trimmed by 4 bases and the J gene end by 7 bases; junction bases not matched to a gene: 14. The CDR3 DNA is TGTGCCAGCAGCCCTAGCCGACAGGGGGCTCGACGGAACATTCAGTACTTC. Its protein product is CASSPSRQGARRNIQYF.

The V gene is TRBV27, the J gene TRBJ2-1; D is ambiguous. The V end was cut by 2 bases, the J end by 16 bases, with 15 bases between. Per germline, CDR1 MNHEY and CDR2 SMNVEV (reference sequence). The CDR3 is 12 residues long. The CDR3 protein is CASSLGSVLYFF. The DNA for the CDR3 is TGTGCCAGCAGTTTAGGGTCAGTTTTGTATTTCTTC.

J is TRBJ2-7 and V is TRBV11-2; TRBD2 matches at 7 bases. The CDR3 covers 15 residues. The germline CDR1 and CDR2 sequences are SGHAT and FQNNGV. V gave up 3 bases and J gave up 3 bases; unmatched junction bases: 8. This CDR3 is CASSLRSGLDYEQYF. The CDR3 coding sequence is TGTGCCAGCAGCTTGAGGTCCGGACTAGACTACGAGCAGTACTTC.

This sequence joins TRBV28 and TRBJ1-5; D unresolved. Trimming cost V 6 bases and J 3 bases, with 12 bases left between them. The CDR3 is 14 residues long. The germline V gene has CDR1 MDHEN and CDR2 SYDVKM. The CDR3 is CASSIWGDNQPQHF. The CDR3, as DNA: TGTGCCAGCAGCATCTGGGGAGACAATCAGCCCCAGCATTTT.

The V gene is TRBV29-1, the J gene TRBJ1-5; D is undetermined. CDR1 is SQVTM, CDR2 ANQGSEA, per germline. The CDR3 is 13 residues long. V lost 1 base to trimming and J lost 3 bases, with 7 bases between them. This chain's CDR3 is CSVEAGPNQPQHF. In DNA form, the CDR3 reads TGCAGCGTTGAAGCGGGCCCCAATCAGCCCCAGCATTTT. The full variable domain, rest sourced from reference TRBV29-1 and TRBJ1-5, is SAVISQKPSRDICQRGTSLTIQCQVDSQVTMMFWYRQQPGQSLTLIATANQGSEATYESGFVIDKFPISRPNLTFSTLTVSNMSPEDSSIYLCSVEAGPNQPQHFGDGTRLSIL.

The CDR3 DNA reads TGTGCCAGCAGCCGGACTCGGGGGACTAACTATGGCTACACCTTC. It codes for CASSRTRGTNYGYTF. This chain uses TRBV5-4 with TRBJ1-2; a possible D gene is TRBD1 (5 bases). CDR3 size: 15 residues. CDR1 is SGHNT and CDR2 is YYREEE in the germline V gene (reference sequence). V gave up 4 bases and J gave up 0 bases, with 13 bases separating them.

This clone turned up a few times. The rearrangement joins TRBV27 to TRBJ2-2, with D possibly called TRBD1 or TRBD2 (6 bases each). CDR3 length equals 14 residues. Germline assignment: CDR1 MNHEY and CDR2 SMNVEV (reference sequence). V was shortened by 8 bases and J by 0 bases, with 10 bases between the two germline ends. The CDR3 spells CASSGASNTGELFF. CDR3 nucleotides: TGTGCCAGCTCGGGGGCCTCGAACACCGGGGAGCTGTTTTTT.

The chain is built from TRBV25-1 and TRBJ2-7, with 8 bases lining up with TRBD2. Germline V gene data show CDR1 as MGHDK and CDR2 as SYGVNS. This CDR3 is 16 amino acids long. The ends lost 2 bases at V and 5 bases at J; junction bases unmatched: 11. DNA of the CDR3: TGTGCCAGCAGTGAACGGAGAGCGGGAGTCCAACACGAGCAGTACTTC. This gives the protein CASSERRAGVQHEQYF.

This chain uses TRBV4-1 with TRBJ1-2; TRBD1 aligns across 12 bases. From germline, CDR1 is MGHRA and CDR2 YSYEKL. The CDR3 contains 16 residues. Trimming removed 2 bases from V and 5 bases from J; junction bases left unmatched: 6. In DNA form, the CDR3 reads TGCGCCAGCAGCCAATACATGGGACAGGGGGCATATGGCTACACCTTC. It specifies CASSQYMGQGAYGYTF.

The gene calls are TRBV7-2 and TRBJ2-7, with D hard to call. This CDR3 comprises 13 residues. Trimming cost V 5 bases and J 5 bases, with 13 bases left between them. CDR1 is SGHTA, CDR2 FQGNSA, per germline. DNA of the CDR3: TGTGCCAGCAGCCCCTTAGCATTGGACGAGCAGTACTTC. It yields the protein CASSPLALDEQYF.

The table lists this clone with a count of one. The chain carries TRBV5-1 and TRBJ1-2; 11 bases line up with TRBD1. From germline, CDR1 is SGHRS and CDR2 YFSETQ. V was pared by 0 bases and J by 8 bases, with 3 bases of the junction left unmatched. The CDR3 sequence is 14 residues long. CDR3 sequence: CASSLAGQGDGYTF. Here the CDR3 DNA reads TGCGCCAGCAGCTTGGCGGGACAGGGGGACGGCTACACCTTC.

This chain links TRBV5-4 with TRBJ2-5; D is undetermined. The CDR3 is made up of 14 amino acids. Deletions cut 4 bases from V and 2 bases from J, with 12 bases between. The germline V gene encodes CDR1 SGHNT and CDR2 YYREEE (reference sequence). In DNA form, the CDR3 reads TGTGCCAGCAGCCTTGGCGGCGGACAAGAGACCCAGTACTTC. Translating gives CASSLGGGQETQYF. Complete variable domain (other parts from reference TRBV5-4 and TRBJ2-5): ETGVTQSPTHLIKTRGQQVTLRCSSQSGHNTVSWYQQALGQGPQFIFQYYREEENGRGNFPPRFSGLQFPNYSSELNVNALELDDSALYLCASSLGGGQETQYFGPGTRLLVL.

This chain connects TRBV29-1 to TRBJ1-5; weak D call: TRBD1 (5 bases). This CDR3 region has 14 residues. V shed 4 bases and J shed 2 bases, with 12 bases lying between them. The V gene's germline CDR1 is SQVTM and CDR2 ANQGSEA. The CDR3 sequence is CSVADQTGNQPQHF. DNA of the CDR3: TGCAGCGTTGCAGACCAGACAGGCAATCAGCCCCAGCATTTT.

The rearrangement links TRBV2 to TRBJ2-7, with D tentatively TRBD1 or TRBD2 (5 bases each). The CDR3 contains 14 residues. V lost 6 bases and J 4 bases, leaving 16 bases between the germline ends. Germline V gene lookup returns CDR1 SNHLY and CDR2 FYNNEI. This CDR3 is CASRELVSGYEQYF. CDR3 coding DNA: TGTGCCAGCAGGGAACTAGTTTCAGGGTACGAGCAGTACTTC.

The CDR3 bases are TGTGCCAGCAGCTCAGGGGGCGCAGGGAATGAGCAGTTCTTC. Its protein is CASSSGGAGNEQFF. The chain has TRBV6-5 and TRBJ2-1; TRBD1 agrees at 8 bases. The length of the CDR3 is 14 residues. Trimming took 6 bases from V and 7 from J; bases not matched to a gene: 8. Germline V lookup: CDR1 MNHEY, CDR2 SVGAGI.

This clone has only a few counts. This chain uses TRBV7-2 with TRBJ2-5; no firm D call. Trimming took 2 bases from V and 0 from J, leaving 7 bases between them. This CDR3 region has 14 residues. Germline values: CDR1 SGHTA, CDR2 FQGNSA. The CDR3 nucleotides read TGTGCCAGCAGCTTAATGGTCAACCAAGAGACCCAGTACTTC. Amino acid sequence: CASSLMVNQETQYF.

The chain couples TRBV19 to TRBJ1-4; 9 nucleotides agree with TRBD1. V lost 7 bases to trimming and J lost 8 bases; unmatched junction nucleotides: 11. The CDR3 sequence is 15 residues long. Germline assignment: CDR1 LNHDA and CDR2 SQIVND (reference sequence). CDR3: CASTAPGQGNEKLFF. The CDR3 region has the DNA TGTGCCAGTACGGCGCCGGGACAGGGTAACGAAAAACTGTTTTTT.

The chain uses TRBV27 and TRBJ2-7, with D perhaps being TRBD1 or TRBD2 (6 bases each). The CDR3 length is 13 residues. CDR1 and CDR2 from the germline V gene are MNHEY and SMNVEV (reference sequence). V lost 3 bases and J lost 5, with 11 bases in between. The CDR3 here is CASSFEGEDEQYF. The CDR3 DNA follows: TGTGCCAGCAGTTTCGAGGGGGAGGACGAGCAGTACTTC.

This clone has only one observation. The chain employs TRBV4-1 and TRBJ1-4, with D possibly TRBD1 on 5 matching bases. CDR1 and CDR2 (germline): MGHRA, YSYEKL. V was cut by 1 base and J by 8 bases, with 17 bases left in between. CDR3 length: 16 residues. The CDR3 sequence: CASSQVKGQGSEKLFF. The CDR3 nucleotides read TGCGCCAGCAGCCAAGTCAAAGGGCAGGGAAGCGAAAAACTGTTTTTT.

This clone was seen a single time. The rearrangement joins TRBV5-1 to TRBJ2-7; 7 bases are a match to TRBD1. With V trimmed by 3 bases and J by 4 bases, 4 bases remained unmatched. CDR1 is SGHRS and CDR2 is YFSETQ in the germline V gene. The CDR3 extends over 13 amino acids. DNA of the CDR3: TGCGCCAGCAGCTCGGGCAGGGGGTACGAGCAGTACTTC. This gives the protein CASSSGRGYEQYF.

The rearrangement joins TRBV28 to TRBJ1-2; D not resolved. From germline, CDR1 is MDHEN and CDR2 SYDVKM. The CDR3 has 16 residues. Trimming removed 4 bases from V and 1 base from J, with 16 bases in between. The CDR3 nucleotides read TGTGCCAGCAGTTCCTGGACGGGCTCGAATAACTATGGCTACACCTTC. Amino acid sequence: CASSSWTGSNNYGYTF.

The table lists this clone with a count of one. The V call is TRBV6-5, the J call TRBJ2-5; D remains unclear. This CDR3 spans 13 amino acids. Germline CDR1 MNHEY, CDR2 SVGAGI. The ends were cut back, 2 bases at V and 5 bases at J, with 9 bases in the middle. This chain's CDR3 is CASSYGSWETQYF. CDR3 DNA sequence: TGTGCCAGCAGTTACGGCAGCTGGGAGACCCAGTACTTC.

The chain has TRBV7-2 and TRBJ2-1, with 8 bases lining up with TRBD2. V shed 5 bases, J shed 7 bases, and the junction held 10 bases outside the gene matches. The germline gives CDR1 SGHTA, CDR2 FQGNSA. The CDR3 is made up of 15 amino acids. Here the CDR3 reads CASSQNAGGGNEQFF. CDR3 nucleotide sequence: TGTGCCAGCAGCCAAAACGCGGGAGGAGGGAATGAGCAGTTCTTC.

The chain is built from TRBV10-3 and TRBJ2-7, with D uncertain. Trimming left V 10 bases short and J 4 bases short, with 8 bases between. CDR1 ENHRY and CDR2 SYGVKD come from the germline V gene. CDR3 length equals 10 residues. The CDR3 coding sequence is TGTGCCACCAGAGAATACGAGCAGTACTTC. It yields the protein CATREYEQYF.

This chain uses TRBV10-3 with TRBJ2-1; 11 bases are shared with TRBD1. This CDR3 is built from 16 residues. Germline V gene sequence: CDR1 ENHRY, CDR2 SYGVKD. V lost 7 bases, J lost 0 bases, and 5 bases stayed unmatched. The CDR3 region has the DNA TGTGCCATCAATCCAGGGACAGGGGGCTCCTACAATGAGCAGTTCTTC. It encodes CAINPGTGGSYNEQFF.

The chain is built from TRBV7-2 and TRBJ2-3; 10 bases agree with TRBD2. The CDR3 loop spans 15 amino acids. V was pared by 3 bases and J by 2 bases, with 2 bases of the junction left unmatched. Germline lookup yields CDR1 SGHTA and CDR2 FQGNSA. CDR3 coding DNA: TGTGCCAGCAGCTTGGGACTAGCGAACACAGATACGCAGTATTTT. This gives the protein CASSLGLANTDTQYF.

This chain connects TRBV30 to TRBJ1-6; 7 nucleotides agree with TRBD1. V dropped 2 bases and J dropped 7; count of bases not matched to a gene: 2. Germline V gene lookup returns CDR1 GTSNPN and CDR2 SVGIG (reference sequence). CDR3 length equals 13 residues. CDR3 coding DNA: TGTGCCTGGAGTTACAGGGGAAATTCACCCCTCCACTTT. Protein product: CAWSYRGNSPLHF.